A single sample gave rise to the 15 T cell receptor beta chains below, sequenced in a study of neurological immune-mediated disorders. TCRdb independently ran MiXCR on the 5' RACE reads; one entry per CDR3 protein. The table records 130,000 or so distinct CDR3 sequences, more than 2.5% of them present only once. Sequencing was performed on PBMCs. All receptors come from a young woman with multiple sclerosis.

This clonotype has at least ten counts. The chain recombines TRBV5-5 with TRBJ2-7; D is undetermined. The germline V and J ends were trimmed by 2 bases and 2 bases, with 5 bases remaining between them. The CDR3 length is 12 residues. From germline, CDR1 is SGHKS and CDR2 YYEKEE (reference sequence). CDR3 region: CASSFVTYEQYF. The CDR3, as DNA: TGTGCCAGCAGCTTTGTCACCTACGAGCAGTACTTC.

This clonotype was observed at least ten times. The genes are TRBV3-1 and TRBJ2-2; D may be TRBD2 (6 bases). CDR1 and CDR2 from the germline V gene are LGHDT and YNNKEL (reference sequence). Deletions cut 2 bases from V and 5 bases from J, with 21 bases between. The CDR3 has 18 amino acids. The CDR3 DNA reads as TGTGCCAGCAGCCAACTCCTAGCCGGGAGCTTGGGGACCGGGGAGCTGTTTTTT. It is translated as CASSQLLAGSLGTGELFF.

This clonotype occurred many times. This rearrangement joins TRBV27 to TRBJ2-6, with D unclear. Germline values: CDR1 MNHEY, CDR2 SMNVEV (reference sequence). Trimming cost V 5 bases and J 4 bases, with 9 bases left between them. This CDR3 contains 14 residues. CDR3 coding DNA: TGTGCCAGCAGTCTCGCCGCCGGGGCCAACGTCCTGACTTTC. It is translated as CASSLAAGANVLTF.

This clonotype showed up many times. The chain employs TRBV4-3 and TRBJ1-2, with D possibly TRBD1 on 6 matching bases. This CDR3 spans 14 amino acids. Between the trimmed V and J ends, which lost 0 bases and 8 bases, there was a span of 13 bases. Germline V gives CDR1 LGHNA, CDR2 YSLEER. For the CDR3, the DNA is TGCGCCAGCAGCCAAGATCGGGGGGCGCGGGGCTACACCTTC. Protein product: CASSQDRGARGYTF.

This clonotype was seen repeatedly, ten times or more. The V call is TRBV20-1, the J call TRBJ1-2, with D possibly being TRBD1 (6 bases). This CDR3 has 14 amino acids. The germline V gene has CDR1 DFQATT and CDR2 SNEGSKA (reference sequence). The V and J ends lost 3 bases and 4 bases respectively, with 15 bases between them. The CDR3 DNA reads as TGCAGTGCTAGCCTACAGGGTCTCGGCTATGGCTACACCTTC. Protein product: CSASLQGLGYGYTF.

This clonotype showed up many times. The J gene is TRBJ1-5, the V gene TRBV28; 7 bases line up with TRBD1. Germline lookup yields CDR1 MDHEN and CDR2 SYDVKM. This CDR3 has 17 residues. Unmatched junction bases numbered 10, after V lost 4 bases and J lost 1 base. In DNA, the CDR3 is TGTGCCAGCAGTTCAGGGGGAGGCGGGTCGAGCAATCAGCCCCAGCATTTT. As protein: CASSSGGGGSSNQPQHF. The full variable domain, its missing parts supplied by reference TRBV28 and TRBJ1-5, is DVKVTQSSRYLVKRTGEKVFLECVQDMDHENMFWYRQDPGLGLRLIYFSYDVKMKEKGDIPEGYSVSREKKERFSLILESASTNQTSMYLCASSSGGGGSSNQPQHFGDGTRLSIL.

This clonotype was detected only a few times. The chain carries TRBV6-6 and TRBJ2-7, with D possibly matching TRBD1 (6 bases). Germline CDR1 reads MNHNY; CDR2 reads SVGAGI (reference sequence). With 6 bases removed from V and 4 bases from J, the gap between germline ends came to 16 bases. The CDR3 is 14 amino acids. CDR3 bases: TGTGCCAGCAGAGTGAGACAGGAGTCATACGAGCAGTACTTC. The encoded protein is CASRVRQESYEQYF.

This clonotype was counted at least ten times. The chain links TRBV20-1 to TRBJ2-7; TRBD1 is a possible D gene (6 bases). Looked up from germline, CDR1 is DFQATT and CDR2 is SNEGSKA (reference sequence). Deletions cut 3 bases from V and 9 bases from J, with 18 bases between. The CDR3 runs 13 residues. The CDR3 loop is CSASGDTLGVQYF. The CDR3 DNA is TGCAGTGCTAGTGGGGACACCCTTGGGGTGCAGTACTTC.

This clonotype was counted ten times or more. The chain combines TRBV20-1 with TRBJ1-6, with TRBD1 matching over 8 bases. Germline loops: CDR1 DFQATT, CDR2 SNEGSKA (reference sequence). Trimming at V came to 1 base and at J to 7 bases, leaving 6 bases not matched to a gene. The CDR3 runs to 15 residues. This CDR3 is CSARALGQVNSPLHF. The CDR3 DNA reads as TGCAGTGCTAGAGCATTGGGACAGGTGAATTCACCCCTCCACTTT.

This clonotype was counted many times. This chain connects TRBV5-1 to TRBJ2-3; D gene unclear. The CDR3 sequence is 14 residues long. CDR1 is SGHRS and CDR2 is YFSETQ in the germline V gene. Between the trimmed V and J ends, which lost 4 bases and 0 bases, there was a span of 9 bases. The CDR3 DNA reads TGCGCCAGCAGCATACAGACTAGCACAGATACGCAGTATTTT. Amino acid sequence: CASSIQTSTDTQYF.

This clonotype was counted ten times or more. This chain links TRBV30 with TRBJ2-7; D unclear. CDR1 and CDR2 (germline): GTSNPN, SVGIG (reference sequence). Trimming took 2 bases from V and 2 from J, leaving 7 bases between them. The CDR3 length is 12 residues. CDR3 sequence (DNA): TGTGCCTGGAGTTCTTCAGCCTACGAGCAGTACTTC. As protein: CAWSSSAYEQYF.

This clonotype was detected many times. This sequence joins TRBV6-5 and TRBJ1-2; D not certain. The germline gives CDR1 MNHEY, CDR2 SVGAGI. This CDR3 contains 16 residues. V shed 2 bases and J shed 0 bases, with 13 bases lying between them. Here the CDR3 reads CASSYMLNGANYGYTF. As DNA, the CDR3 is TGTGCCAGCAGTTACATGTTGAACGGAGCTAACTATGGCTACACCTTC.

A remark on this clonotype: The junction departs from the called germline gene at one end, perhaps through a read error. This sequence joins TRBV5-1 and TRBJ1-5; maybe TRBD1 (5 bases). From germline, CDR1 is SGHRS and CDR2 YFSETQ. The length of the CDR3 is 14 residues. The CDR3 is CASSLEGAPQTQNF. The CDR3 DNA reads as TGCGCCAGCAGCTTGGAAGGGGCTCCTCAGACCCAGAATTTT.

The sample holds many counts of this clonotype. This chain uses TRBV12-3 or TRBV12-4 with TRBJ1-5; 9 positions agree with TRBD1. The V segment lost 5 bases and the J segment 3 bases; nucleotides outside the gene matches: 11. CDR3 length: 17 amino acids. DNA of the CDR3: TGTGCCAGCAGTCTACCCGGGTGGACAGGGGTCAATCAGCCCCAGCATTTT. Translated: CASSLPGWTGVNQPQHF.

The chain links TRBV20-1 to TRBJ1-1; D gene unclear. The CDR3 has 13 residues. Germline CDR1 reads DFQATT; CDR2 reads SNEGSKA (reference sequence). Trimming removed 8 bases at V and 1 base at J, with 14 bases between. The CDR3 bases are TGCAGTCCCCGCTTCGGCCAGAACACTGAAGCTTTCTTT. This translates into CSPRFGQNTEAFF.